A single sample gave rise to the 18 T cell receptor beta chains below, sequenced in a study of cytomegalovirus exposure and HLA in healthy donors. The method was immunoSEQ multiplex PCR; TCRdb's version includes in-frame clones alone and lacks a portion of them. The table shows 200,000 to 250,000 clones, with approximately 87% occurring only once. What was sequenced was PBMCs. These receptors came from a woman in her late teens or twenties in good health and CMV-seronegative.

V usage is TRBV6-6 and J usage is TRBJ1-3; 7 bases map to TRBD1. The CDR3 totals 16 residues. With 6 bases clipped from V and 3 bases from J, the junction kept 11 bases outside the gene matches. Germline lookup yields CDR1 MNHNY and CDR2 SVGAGI (reference sequence). CDR3 amino acids: CASRATGEGFGNTIYF. CDR3 DNA: TGTGCCAGCAGAGCAACAGGGGAAGGCTTTGGAAACACCATATATTTT.

This chain links TRBV25-1 with TRBJ2-7; D is undetermined. The CDR3 runs 13 residues. Germline V gives CDR1 MGHDK, CDR2 SYGVNS. V was shortened by 4 bases and J by 2 bases, with 9 bases between the two germline ends. The CDR3 bases are TGTGCCAGCAGTGCTCCGGGTACCTACGAGCAGTACTTC. Its translation is CASSAPGTYEQYF.

The CDR3, as DNA: TGTGCCAGCAGCCAAGCTCAGGGAACATACGTGGAGCAGTACTTC. This gives the protein CASSQAQGTYVEQYF. This chain links TRBV14 with TRBJ2-7; a weak D match, TRBD1 (5 bases). This CDR3 is built from 15 residues. V shed 1 base and J shed 7 bases, with 17 bases lying between them. CDR1 SGHDN and CDR2 FVKESK come from the germline V gene.

This clone occurred once. J is TRBJ2-3 and V is TRBV5-6, with a possible D match to TRBD1 (6 bases). Germline CDR1 SGHDT, CDR2 YYEEEE. V was shortened by 4 bases and J by 2 bases, with 14 bases between the two germline ends. CDR3 length: 15 amino acids. The DNA for the CDR3 is TGTGCCAGCAGCACTCGGGACACCATCACAGATACGCAGTATTTT. It encodes CASSTRDTITDTQYF.

The table lists this clone with a count of one. V gene TRBV18 combines with J gene TRBJ1-2; 7 bases are shared with TRBD1. In germline, CDR1 is KGHSH, CDR2 LQKENI. The J segment lost 2 bases and the V segment lost 2 bases, leaving 8 bases of the junction unmatched. The CDR3 has 16 residues. In nucleotides, the CDR3 is TGTGCCAGCTCACCAATCGGACAGGCGAGCAACTATGGCTACACCTTC. It codes for CASSPIGQASNYGYTF.

The J gene is TRBJ2-1, the V gene TRBV11-3, with TRBD2 matching 14 bases. In germline, CDR1 is SGHNT, CDR2 YENEEA. V was clipped by 3 bases and J by 12 bases; unmatched bases: 4. The CDR3 is 14 amino acids. The CDR3 reads CASSFGLAGGVQFF. The CDR3 DNA reads as TGTGCCAGCAGCTTTGGACTAGCGGGAGGCGTGCAGTTCTTC. Full variable domain (remainder filled in from reference TRBV11-3 and TRBJ2-1): EAGVVQSPRYKIIEKKQPVAFWCNPISGHNTLYWYLQNLGQGPELLIRYENEEAVDDSQLPKDRFSAERLKGVDSTLKIQPAELGDSAVYLCASSFGLAGGVQFFGPGTRLTVL.

The V and J genes are TRBV25-1 and TRBJ2-7, with TRBD2 as a possible D gene (6 bases). This CDR3 is built from 14 residues. V was pared by 7 bases and J by 4 bases, with 17 bases between. Germline V lookup: CDR1 MGHDK, CDR2 SYGVNS. CDR3 protein: CASKSGTAGYEQYF. CDR3 sequence (DNA): TGTGCCAGCAAATCCGGGACGGCGGGATACGAGCAGTACTTC.

V usage is TRBV5-4 and J usage is TRBJ2-7, with 7 bases fitting TRBD2. This CDR3 contains 15 residues. Germline assignment: CDR1 SGHNT and CDR2 YYREEE (reference sequence). V lost 4 bases to trimming and J lost 2 bases; unmatched junction nucleotides: 9. CDR3 nucleotides: TGTGCCAGCAGCCACCCGAGGGCGGGAGCCTACGAGCAGTACTTC. Amino acid sequence: CASSHPRAGAYEQYF.

J is TRBJ1-1 and V is TRBV30; weak D call: TRBD1 (6 bases). The CDR3 totals 16 residues. V lost 4 bases and J lost 7, with 25 bases in between. Germline loops: CDR1 GTSNPN, CDR2 SVGIG (reference sequence). The CDR3 reads CAWKISGGRIRIEAFF. The CDR3 DNA sequence: TGTGCCTGGAAAATATCCGGGGGGCGAATTAGGATTGAAGCTTTCTTT. The full variable domain, rest sourced from reference TRBV30 and TRBJ1-1, is SQTIHQWPATLVQPVGSPLSLECTVEGTSNPNLYWYRQAAGRGLQLLFYSVGIGQISSEVPQNLSASRPQDRQFILSSKKLLLSDSGFYLCAWKISGGRIRIEAFFGQGTRLTVV.

V gene TRBV6-1 combines with J gene TRBJ2-1; the D is unclear. Trimming took 1 base from V and 9 from J, leaving 7 bases between them. The CDR3 is made up of 12 amino acids. Per germline, CDR1 MNHNS and CDR2 SASEGT. Here the CDR3 reads CASSEVGREQFF. The DNA of the CDR3 is TGTGCCAGCAGTGAAGTTGGGCGTGAGCAGTTCTTC.

This clone was counted between two and nine times. The J gene is TRBJ1-2, the V gene TRBV25-1, with 7 bases that match TRBD1. Germline CDR1 MGHDK, CDR2 SYGVNS. V lost 3 bases and J lost 6; bases outside the gene matches: 4. The CDR3 sequence is 13 residues long. The DNA of the CDR3 is TGTGCCAGCAGTGAGACAGGGACAAATGGCTACACCTTC. Amino acids: CASSETGTNGYTF.

V is TRBV6-4 and J is TRBJ2-2, with a tentative D call TRBD1 (5 bases). The CDR3 totals 17 residues. Trimming cost V 8 bases and J 6 bases, with 25 bases left between them. Germline values: CDR1 MRHNA, CDR2 SNTAGT. CDR3 region: CASFKGHPGLRAGELFF. The DNA of the CDR3 is TGTGCCAGCTTTAAAGGACATCCCGGTCTACGGGCCGGGGAGCTGTTTTTT.

CDR3 bases: TGTGCCAGCAGTGAGGGAGGTTCACCCCTCCACTTT. Protein sequence: CASSEGGSPLHF. This chain joins TRBV9 and TRBJ1-6; no clear D. The germline V and J ends were trimmed by 5 bases and 9 bases, with 9 bases remaining between them. This CDR3 has 12 amino acids. From germline, CDR1 is SGDLS and CDR2 YYNGEE.

This chain connects TRBV19 to TRBJ1-1, with 9 bases that match TRBD1. CDR3 size: 15 residues. With 8 bases clipped from V and 4 bases from J, the junction kept 11 bases outside the gene matches. Germline V gene data show CDR1 as LNHDA and CDR2 as SQIVND (reference sequence). CDR3 sequence reads: CASARPGQGSTEAFF. CDR3 DNA: TGTGCCAGTGCACGCCCGGGACAGGGAAGCACTGAAGCTTTCTTT.

The rearrangement uses TRBV28 and TRBJ2-7; D is uncertain. CDR1 is MDHEN, CDR2 SYDVKM, per germline. The length of the CDR3 is 12 residues. V lost 5 bases to trimming and J lost 3 bases, with 8 bases between them. Here the CDR3 reads CASSQNLYEQYF. Here the CDR3 DNA reads TGTGCCAGCAGTCAGAATCTCTACGAGCAGTACTTC.

The rearrangement links TRBV28 to TRBJ2-7, with D unclear. Germline V lookup: CDR1 MDHEN, CDR2 SYDVKM. V lost 5 bases and J lost 8, with 16 bases in between. CDR3 size: 13 residues. CDR3 sequence (DNA): TGTGCCAGCAGTCCCCCCCGTCGTACCAAGCAGTACTTC. Amino acids: CASSPPRRTKQYF.

The rearrangement uses TRBV6-6 and TRBJ1-4; D gene uncertain. V was clipped by 7 bases and J by 0 bases, with 9 bases between them. CDR1 and CDR2 from the germline V gene are MNHNY and SVGAGI (reference sequence). This CDR3 spans 14 amino acids. The CDR3 sequence is CASKFRATNEKLFF. The DNA for the CDR3 is TGTGCCAGCAAGTTTCGGGCAACTAATGAAAAACTGTTTTTT.

This chain uses TRBV30 with TRBJ1-5, with D unresolved. This CDR3 has 12 residues. Germline V lookup: CDR1 GTSNPN, CDR2 SVGIG (reference sequence). Trimming removed 7 bases at V and 4 bases at J, with 11 bases between. The CDR3 here is CAFAGQNQPQHF. The CDR3 nucleotides are TGTGCCTTTGCCGGGCAGAATCAGCCCCAGCATTTT.